A single sample gave rise to the 16 T cell receptor beta chains below, sequenced in a study of T cell responses to AZD1222 COVID-19 vaccine. TCRdb's copy holds only in-frame clones and misses some; the assay was immunoSEQ multiplex PCR. The sample has 70,000 to 100,000 clones, 92% seen once; the top ten hold less than 4%. The sample in question was peripheral blood, obtained 28 days after the second AZD1222 dose. These receptors came from an adult who received the AZD1222 COVID-19 vaccine.

The CDR3 nucleotides are TGTGCCAGCAGTGGACGGGTCCCGGTGAGCACTGAAGCTTTCTTT. This encodes CASSGRVPVSTEAFF. The chain employs TRBV2 and TRBJ1-1; unclear D gene. The CDR3 extends over 15 amino acids. With 4 bases removed from V and 4 bases from J, the gap between germline ends came to 16 bases. In germline, CDR1 is SNHLY, CDR2 FYNNEI.

The chain has TRBV15 and TRBJ1-1; the D gene is possibly TRBD1 (5 bases). Germline V lookup: CDR1 LNHNV, CDR2 YYDKDF (reference sequence). Trimming stripped 0 bases from V and 5 bases from J, with 13 bases between. CDR3 length: 15 amino acids. The CDR3 nucleotides read TGTGCCACCAGCAGAGATGAACTAGGGACTACTGAAGCTTTCTTT. The encoded protein is CATSRDELGTTEAFF. The whole variable domain, remainder taken from reference TRBV15 and TRBJ1-1, is DAMVIQNPRYQVTQFGKPVTLSCSQTLNHNVMYWYQQKSSQAPKLLFHYYDKDFNNEADTPDNFQSRRPNTSFCFLDIRSPGLGDTAMYLCATSRDELGTTEAFFGQGTRLTVV.

The chain links TRBV6-1 to TRBJ2-1, with a tentative D call TRBD1 (5 bases). The CDR3 covers 14 residues. Germline loops: CDR1 MNHNS, CDR2 SASEGT. V gave up 2 bases and J gave up 3 bases, with 8 bases separating them. This chain's CDR3 is CASSEPRDYNEQFF. CDR3 coding DNA: TGTGCCAGCAGTGAACCCAGGGACTACAATGAGCAGTTCTTC.

This chain links TRBV15 with TRBJ1-2, with TRBD1 matching 8 bases. V dropped 5 bases and J dropped 6; count of bases not matched to a gene: 11. Germline-derived CDR1 and CDR2 are LNHNV and YYDKDF (reference sequence). The CDR3 is 15 residues long. This CDR3 is CATSQPETGVDGYTF. The CDR3 nucleotides read TGTGCCACCAGCCAACCCGAGACAGGGGTCGATGGCTACACCTTC.

The chain joins TRBV6-5 to TRBJ2-7; D gene unclear. V was clipped by 6 bases and J by 0 bases, with 15 bases between them. The CDR3 is 15 residues long. Germline lookup yields CDR1 MNHEY and CDR2 SVGAGI. The CDR3, as DNA: TGTGCCAGCAGCCTAGGGTCACCCGACTCCTACGAGCAGTACTTC. Protein product: CASSLGSPDSYEQYF.

This clone was counted a single time. The V gene is TRBV24-1, the J gene TRBJ1-1; no clear D. Germline CDR1 is KGHDR and CDR2 is SFDVKD. This CDR3 region has 12 residues. With 7 bases removed from V and 4 bases from J, the gap between germline ends came to 9 bases. In nucleotides, the CDR3 is TGTGCCACCAGCGAGGGTGGCACTGAAGCTTTCTTT. It encodes CATSEGGTEAFF.

The V and J genes are TRBV6-5 and TRBJ1-1, with a tentative D call TRBD1 (6 bases). CDR3 length equals 15 residues. In germline, CDR1 is MNHEY, CDR2 SVGAGI. V gave up 2 bases and J gave up 6 bases, with 16 bases separating them. The chain's CDR3 is CASSYATGLLAEAFF. Here the CDR3 DNA reads TGTGCCAGCAGTTACGCCACAGGGTTATTGGCTGAAGCTTTCTTT.

This clone was seen once. The chain carries TRBV2 and TRBJ2-1; possibly TRBD1 or TRBD2 for D (6 bases each). The CDR3 loop spans 11 amino acids. CDR1 is SNHLY and CDR2 is FYNNEI in the germline V gene. The V end was cut by 7 bases, the J end by 7 bases, with 8 bases between. The DNA for the CDR3 is TGTGCCAGCACGGGGGCTAATGAGCAGTTCTTC. Translating it yields CASTGANEQFF.

This chain connects TRBV11-2 to TRBJ1-2; 9 bases align to TRBD1. The junction had 0 bases not matched to a gene; V was cut back by 3 bases and J by 4 bases. This CDR3 is 13 amino acids long. CDR1 SGHAT and CDR2 FQNNGV come from the germline V gene. The CDR3 spells CASSLDRGYGYTF. In DNA form, the CDR3 reads TGTGCCAGCAGCTTGGACAGGGGCTATGGCTACACCTTC.

This clone was seen once. This chain connects TRBV3-1 (or the pseudogene TRBV3-2) to TRBJ1-2; a possible D gene is TRBD1 (6 bases). The germline CDR1 and CDR2 sequences are LGHDT and YNNKEL (reference sequence). Deletions cut 0 bases from V and 5 bases from J, with 13 bases between. The CDR3 has 15 amino acids. The CDR3 bases are TGTGCCAGCAGCCAAGATATGGGGGCGCGATATGGCTACACCTTC. It specifies CASSQDMGARYGYTF.

The V and J genes are TRBV7-8 and TRBJ1-1; tentatively, D is TRBD1 (5 bases). The CDR3 is 14 residues long. V was cut by 3 bases and J by 5 bases, with 13 bases left in between. CDR1 is SGHVS, CDR2 FQNEAQ, per germline. In DNA, the CDR3 is TGTGCCAGCAGCTTCGGGGGTCGGGAGACTGAAGCTTTCTTT. This translates into CASSFGGRETEAFF.

V usage is TRBV7-9 and J usage is TRBJ2-1, with D unresolved. The CDR3 runs to 14 residues. Germline assignment: CDR1 SEHNR and CDR2 FQNEAQ (reference sequence). The V gene lost 3 bases and the J gene lost 8 bases, with 14 bases spanning the gap. The CDR3 DNA sequence: TGTGCCAGCAGCTTTTTGCCCCTCGAGGATGAGCAGTTCTTC. It codes for CASSFLPLEDEQFF.

The chain is built from TRBV11-3 and TRBJ1-6; 8 nucleotides align to TRBD1. Germline CDR1 SGHNT, CDR2 YENEEA. Trimming removed 1 base from V and 4 bases from J; junction bases left unmatched: 6. The CDR3 totals 17 residues. The CDR3 loop is CASSLGSGQGYNSPLHF. In nucleotides, the CDR3 is TGTGCCAGCAGCTTAGGATCCGGACAGGGTTATAATTCACCCCTCCACTTT.

The chain carries TRBV6-2 or TRBV6-3 and TRBJ1-5, with a possible D match to TRBD1 (6 bases). CDR1 is MNHEY and CDR2 is SVGEGT in the germline V gene. The length of the CDR3 is 17 residues. The V end was cut by 0 bases, the J end by 2 bases, with 14 bases between. CDR3 nucleotides: TGTGCCAGCAGTTACTCCTTAATCAGGGGCGGCAATCAGCCCCAGCATTTT. It encodes CASSYSLIRGGNQPQHF.

The count of this clone is one. The chain joins TRBV7-2 to TRBJ2-5; D call uncertain. V was clipped by 1 base and J by 9 bases, with 12 bases between them. This CDR3 is 13 amino acids long. CDR1 is SGHTA, CDR2 FQGNSA, per germline. The DNA of the CDR3 is TGTGCCAGCAGCTTAGTCCCCCAATCTCCCCAGTACTTC. Translated: CASSLVPQSPQYF.

The chain recombines TRBV7-9 with TRBJ1-1; no clear D. CDR1 SEHNR and CDR2 FQNEAQ come from the germline V gene (reference sequence). The CDR3 sequence is 12 residues long. The ends were cut back, 7 bases at V and 7 bases at J, with 13 bases in the middle. The CDR3 loop reads CASTRSDLEAFF. In nucleotides, the CDR3 is TGTGCCAGCACCCGTTCCGATCTTGAAGCTTTCTTT.